Listed below are T cell receptor beta chains from one sample, sequenced in a study of T cell repertoires in cytomegalovirus infection. TCRdb re-derived calls from the reads in MiXCR, one entry per CDR3 protein. The sample holds 550,000 to 850,000 distinct CDR3 sequences; around 30% are singletons and the top ten take over 15%. These receptors have no identified antigens. Material: cultured PBMCs, obtained from culture after CMV antigen stimulation. The source is a human donor in good health (CMV status not recorded). Some clones in this sample may be carry-over from other donors' samples. The conserved cysteine and the conserved F or W are not part of the CDR3 here. Each record gives: J gene, V gene, CDR3 protein.

>TRBJ2-1|TRBV3-1
ASSQDKEDEQF
>TRBJ2-1|TRBV7-2
ASTGESYNEQF
>TRBJ1-5|TRBV7-8
ASSFSFEGPPQH
>TRBJ2-7|TRBV7-4
ASSFTVSGGPYEQY
>TRBJ2-1|TRBV11-2
ASSSTSGISYNEQF
>TRBJ2-7|TRBV7-8
ASSLVRDQWAGEQY
>TRBJ2-5|TRBV7-6
ASIGSPNRETQY
>TRBJ1-2|TRBV6-1
ASSRGDGYT
>TRBJ2-7|TRBV4-1
ASSTRTGPTYEQY
>TRBJ2-1|TRBV4-3
ASSQGQGPLNEQF
>TRBJ2-1|TRBV7-8
ASSPKTRIEYNEQF
>TRBJ2-5|TRBV7-6
ASSHLKGNQETQY
>TRBJ2-5|TRBV12-3/TRBV12-4
ASSLRQGAVKTQY
>TRBJ1-1|TRBV12-5
ASGLTGVERAEAF
>TRBJ2-7|TRBV19
ASSLGWPYEQY
>TRBJ2-7|TRBV7-8
ASSWPDRGDPYEQY
>TRBJ1-5|TRBV11-2
APGRYSGNQPQH
>TRBJ2-7|TRBV7-3
ASRKTTGTPGYEQY
>TRBJ2-7|TRBV6-1
ASSEAGRGSYEQY
>TRBJ2-5|TRBV24-1
ATSDSGLVPSETQY
>TRBJ2-2|TRBV29-1
SVDAGGNTGELF
>TRBJ1-2|TRBV12-3/TRBV12-4
ASSPGQRANYGYT
>TRBJ1-6|TRBV2
ASSEAGARANSPLH
>TRBJ2-2|TRBV7-9
ASSFEDPGELF
>TRBJ2-1|TRBV7-9
ASSLYSGRNEQF
>TRBJ1-4|TRBV2
ASSTGPLDEKLF
>TRBJ2-1|TRBV20-1
SASSSGFYNEQF
>TRBJ2-7|TRBV19
ASSPSTGSMKGVEQY
>TRBJ2-3|TRBV7-2
ASSPLAGGQDTQY
>TRBJ1-2|TRBV15
ATSKGTDYGYT
>TRBJ1-2|TRBV5-5
ASSPDSLKAYGYT
>TRBJ2-1|TRBV19
ASSISAGGPSAYNEQF
>TRBJ2-5|TRBV6-1
ASSLRVGGRLPQETQY
>TRBJ2-3|TRBV5-4
ASSLVAGGATDTQY
>TRBJ2-1|TRBV7-9
ASRGLAGANEQF
>TRBJ2-5|TRBV12-3/TRBV12-4
ASTLAGSQETQY
>TRBJ2-3|TRBV28
ASSYQGAIRADTQY
>TRBJ2-5|TRBV6-2/TRBV6-3
ASNQKGQKKEETQY
>TRBJ1-5|TRBV7-6
ASSLGGESNQPQH
>TRBJ1-2|TRBV7-9
ASSLMRITNYGYT
>TRBJ2-6|TRBV20-1
SARESRGSGANVLT
>TRBJ2-7|TRBV7-2
ASSWGGSFYEQY
>TRBJ2-3|TRBV10-3
AISDGGRGGLEDTQY
>TRBJ2-3|TRBV11-2
ASSLVFGGADTQY
>TRBJ2-7|TRBV6-5
ASSRVGRAAGEQY
>TRBJ1-1|TRBV6-1
ASSEWTASNTEAF
>TRBJ1-1|TRBV19
ASSKWMGENTEAF
>TRBJ1-4|TRBV7-6
ASSPTGGVGYDEKLF
>TRBJ2-1|TRBV7-2
ASSPGTGYDNEQF
>TRBJ1-1|TRBV20-1
SAQRGGPNTEAF
>TRBJ1-5|TRBV7-2
ASSLDGAQPQH
>TRBJ2-1|TRBV19
ASSLGLAGGRQNEQF
>TRBJ2-3|TRBV20-1
SASRLDTQY
>TRBJ2-1|TRBV7-2
ASSLRGANAEQF